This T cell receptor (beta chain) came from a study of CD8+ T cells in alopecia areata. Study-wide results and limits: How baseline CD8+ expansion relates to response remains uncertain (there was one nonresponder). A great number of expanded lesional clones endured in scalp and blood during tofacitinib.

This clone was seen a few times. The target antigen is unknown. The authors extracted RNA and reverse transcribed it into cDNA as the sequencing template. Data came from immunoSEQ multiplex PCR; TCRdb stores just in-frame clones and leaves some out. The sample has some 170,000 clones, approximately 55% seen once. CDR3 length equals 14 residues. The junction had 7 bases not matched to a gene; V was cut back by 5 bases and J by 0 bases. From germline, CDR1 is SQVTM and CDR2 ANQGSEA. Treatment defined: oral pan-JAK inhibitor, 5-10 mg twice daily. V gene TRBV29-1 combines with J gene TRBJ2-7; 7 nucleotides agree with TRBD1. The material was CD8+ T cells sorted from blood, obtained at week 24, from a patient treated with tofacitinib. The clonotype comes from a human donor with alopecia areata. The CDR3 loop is CSVQDRSTSYEQYF. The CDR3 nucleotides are TGCAGCGTTCAGGACAGGTCCACCTCCTACGAGCAGTACTTC.